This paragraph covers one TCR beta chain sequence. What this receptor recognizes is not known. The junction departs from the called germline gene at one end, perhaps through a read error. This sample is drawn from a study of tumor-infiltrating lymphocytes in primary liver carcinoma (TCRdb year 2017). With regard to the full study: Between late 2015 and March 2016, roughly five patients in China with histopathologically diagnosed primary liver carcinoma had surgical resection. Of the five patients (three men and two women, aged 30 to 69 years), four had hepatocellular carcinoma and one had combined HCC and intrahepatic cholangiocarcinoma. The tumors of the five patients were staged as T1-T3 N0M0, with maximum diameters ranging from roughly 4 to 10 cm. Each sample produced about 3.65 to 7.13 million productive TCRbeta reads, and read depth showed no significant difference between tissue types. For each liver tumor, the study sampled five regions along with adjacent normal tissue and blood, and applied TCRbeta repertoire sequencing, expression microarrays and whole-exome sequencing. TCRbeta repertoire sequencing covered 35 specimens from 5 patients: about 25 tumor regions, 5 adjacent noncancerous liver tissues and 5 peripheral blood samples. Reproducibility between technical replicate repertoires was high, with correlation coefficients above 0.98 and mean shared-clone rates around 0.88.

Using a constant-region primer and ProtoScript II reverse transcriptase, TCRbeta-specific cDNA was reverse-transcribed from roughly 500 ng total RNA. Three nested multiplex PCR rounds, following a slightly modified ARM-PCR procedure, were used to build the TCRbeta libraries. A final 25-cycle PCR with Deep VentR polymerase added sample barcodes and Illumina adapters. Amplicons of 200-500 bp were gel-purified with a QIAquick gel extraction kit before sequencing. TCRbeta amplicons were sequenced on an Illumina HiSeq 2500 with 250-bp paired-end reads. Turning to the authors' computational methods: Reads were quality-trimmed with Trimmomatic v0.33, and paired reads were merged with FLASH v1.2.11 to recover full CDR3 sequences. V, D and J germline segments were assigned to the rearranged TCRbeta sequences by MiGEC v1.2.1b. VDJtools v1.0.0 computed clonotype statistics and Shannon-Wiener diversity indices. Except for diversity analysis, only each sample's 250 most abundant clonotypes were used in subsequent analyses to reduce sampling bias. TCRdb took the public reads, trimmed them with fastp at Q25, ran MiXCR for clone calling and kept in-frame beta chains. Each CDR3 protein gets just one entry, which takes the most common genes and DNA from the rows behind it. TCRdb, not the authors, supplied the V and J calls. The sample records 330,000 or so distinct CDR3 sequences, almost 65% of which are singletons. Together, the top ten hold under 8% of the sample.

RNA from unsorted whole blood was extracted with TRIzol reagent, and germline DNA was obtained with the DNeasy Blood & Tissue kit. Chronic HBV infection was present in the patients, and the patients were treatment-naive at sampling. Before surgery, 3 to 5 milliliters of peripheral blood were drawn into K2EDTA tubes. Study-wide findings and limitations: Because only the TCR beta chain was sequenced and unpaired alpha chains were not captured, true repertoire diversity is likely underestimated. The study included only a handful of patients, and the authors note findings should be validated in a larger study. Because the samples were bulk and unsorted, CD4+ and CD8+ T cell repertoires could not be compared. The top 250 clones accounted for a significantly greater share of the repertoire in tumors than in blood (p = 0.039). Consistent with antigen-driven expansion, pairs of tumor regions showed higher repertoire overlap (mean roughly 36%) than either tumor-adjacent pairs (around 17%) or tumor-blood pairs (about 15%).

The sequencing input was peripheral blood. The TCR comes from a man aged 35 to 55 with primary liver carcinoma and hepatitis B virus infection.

In nucleotide form, the sequence is TGTGCCATCAGCCAAGGGGATACCACCTACGAGCAGTACTTC. It translates to CAISQGDTTYEQYF. Recombination joined TRBV4-2 with TRBJ2-7; matching of 5 bases hints at TRBD1 as the D gene. The CDR1 and CDR2 encoded by the germline V gene are LGHNA and YNFKEQ. From the cysteine up to the phenylalanine, the CDR3 has a length of 14 residues. Only the CDR3 part of the read is kept: 42 bases, read in frame from the first base.